This T cell receptor beta chain was retrieved from a study of blood T cell repertoires in COVID-19. For the study at large: COVID-19 samples from acute and convalescent phases originated in the United States, Italy and Spain. T cells, B-cell-depleted T cells, or PBMCs provided the cDNA or gDNA that served as material.

This clone was picked up one time. V lost 3 bases and J lost 8; bases outside the gene matches: 15. The germline V gene has CDR1 SQVTM and CDR2 ANQGSEA. The CDR3 sequence is 15 residues long. In the original analysis: Estimates of nucleated cell counts were drawn from the amplification of reference gene primers. Generated by immunoSEQ multiplex PCR, the TCRdb table keeps only in-frame clones and is missing some. That table supplies the V and J calls and clone size; D and trimming were determined from the DNA. The sample consists of under 250,000 clones, more than 65% of them appearing once. This clonotype originated in a man aged 50-59 years with active or convalescent COVID-19. The V call is TRBV29-1, the J call TRBJ1-2; 7 bases line up with TRBD1. Sequences were obtained from peripheral blood. CDR3 loop: CSVDPGQHFSLGYTF. CDR3 DNA sequence: TGCAGCGTTGACCCGGGACAGCATTTTTCGTTGGGCTACACCTTC.